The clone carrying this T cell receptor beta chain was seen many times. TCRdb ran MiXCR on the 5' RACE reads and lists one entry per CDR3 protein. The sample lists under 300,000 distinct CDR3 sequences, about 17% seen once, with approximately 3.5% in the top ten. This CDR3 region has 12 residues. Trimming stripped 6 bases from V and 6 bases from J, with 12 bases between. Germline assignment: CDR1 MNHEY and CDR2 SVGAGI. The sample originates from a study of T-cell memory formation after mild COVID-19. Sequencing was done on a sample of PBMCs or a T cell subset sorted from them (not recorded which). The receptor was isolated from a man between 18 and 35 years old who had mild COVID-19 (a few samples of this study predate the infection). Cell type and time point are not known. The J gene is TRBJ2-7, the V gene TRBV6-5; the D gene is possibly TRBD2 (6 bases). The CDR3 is CASRERRGEQYF. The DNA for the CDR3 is TGTGCCAGCAGGGAGCGGCGGGGCGAGCAGTACTTC.